A single sample is the source of the 10 T cell receptor beta chains below, sequenced in a study of OX40 agonist ivuxolimab in advanced cancers. Assay used: immunoSEQ multiplex PCR; TCRdb lists only in-frame clones, some missing. The data contain 78,000 or so clones, 92% of them singletons. The sample consisted of CD4+ or CD8+ T cells sorted from blood, taken in a trial of the OX40 agonist ivuxolimab. The source is an adult with an advanced solid tumor such as melanoma, head and neck, liver or kidney cancer.

V and J are TRBV2 and TRBJ1-5, with TRBD1 matching 8 bases. Germline CDR1 and CDR2: SNHLY and FYNNEI. The length of the CDR3 is 14 residues. Losses at the gene ends were 8 bases for V and 1 base for J; bases not matched to a gene: 4. CDR3 DNA sequence: TGTGCCAGCGGACAGGGCGCGAGCAATCAGCCCCAGCATTTT. It translates to CASGQGASNQPQHF. Full variable domain (remainder filled in from reference TRBV2 and TRBJ1-5): EPEVTQTPSHQVTQMGQEVILRCVPISNHLYFYWYRQILGQKVEFLVSFYNNEISEKSEIFDDQFSVERPDGSNFTLKIRSTKLEDSAMYFCASGQGASNQPQHFGDGTRLSIL.

The chain employs TRBV10-3 and TRBJ1-2; 10 bases agree with TRBD1. CDR1 is ENHRY, CDR2 SYGVKD, per germline. J was trimmed by 8 bases and V by 4 bases; bases with no gene match: 13. This CDR3 has 16 amino acids. The CDR3 DNA reads as TGTGCCATCAGTGCGATCCGGGACAGGGGCGAAGAGGGCTACACCTTC. This encodes CAISAIRDRGEEGYTF.

In this sample, this clone turned up once. The chain combines TRBV6-1 with TRBJ1-1; TRBD1 might be the D (6 bases). The CDR3 totals 14 residues. V lost 2 bases to trimming and J lost 6 bases, with 13 bases between them. Germline V gene lookup returns CDR1 MNHNS and CDR2 SASEGT. Written as DNA, the CDR3 is TGTGCCAGCAGTGAATCTGGGGGCCCGGCTGAAGCTTTCTTT. This codes for CASSESGGPAEAFF.

This clone was seen just once. This chain joins TRBV19 and TRBJ2-5; a weak D match, TRBD1 (6 bases). The end of the DNA aligns better with TRBJ2-7, so the J call may be wrong. The CDR3 extends over 14 amino acids. Germline loops: CDR1 LNHDA, CDR2 SQIVND (reference sequence). CDR3 amino acids: CASKDSLSSYEQYF. CDR3 in DNA: TGTGCCAGCAAGGACAGCCTTAGCTCCTACGAGCAGTACTTC.

This chain uses TRBV5-1 with TRBJ2-7; TRBD2 matches 14 bases. J was trimmed by 2 bases and V by 0 bases; bases with no gene match: 13. This CDR3 region has 20 residues. Germline lookup yields CDR1 SGHRS and CDR2 YFSETQ. The CDR3: CASSLANIGLAGGRTYEQYF. The CDR3 nucleotides are TGCGCCAGCAGCTTGGCTAACATCGGACTAGCGGGAGGTCGCACCTACGAGCAGTACTTC.

The chain recombines TRBV11-2 with TRBJ1-1; D is ambiguous. The CDR3 length is 14 residues. V lost 0 bases to trimming and J lost 1 base, with 6 bases between them. The V gene's germline CDR1 is SGHAT and CDR2 FQNNGV. CDR3 protein: CASSLELTNTEAFF. The CDR3 coding sequence is TGTGCCAGCAGCTTAGAGCTTACGAACACTGAAGCTTTCTTT.

The chain has TRBV28 and TRBJ1-2; D gene unclear. CDR1 and CDR2 (germline): MDHEN, SYDVKM. V was clipped by 6 bases and J by 7 bases, with 9 bases between them. The CDR3 contains 11 residues. CDR3 in DNA: TGTGCCAGCAGCACCCGGGGTGGCTACACCTTC. This translates into CASSTRGGYTF.

This clone came up once. This chain links TRBV2 with TRBJ2-5, with 9 bases fitting TRBD1. This CDR3 contains 14 residues. Germline lookup yields CDR1 SNHLY and CDR2 FYNNEI. The trim removed 6 bases at V and 5 bases at J, leaving 7 bases unmatched. CDR3 region: CASRGHRGRETQYF. The CDR3 nucleotides are TGTGCCAGCAGGGGACACAGGGGGCGGGAGACCCAGTACTTC.

The chain recombines TRBV5-4 with TRBJ2-1; 7 bases map to TRBD2. The CDR3 consists of 14 residues. The V gene end was trimmed by 2 bases and the J gene end by 9 bases; junction bases not matched to a gene: 8. Germline V lookup: CDR1 SGHNT, CDR2 YYREEE (reference sequence). The CDR3 DNA reads as TGTGCCAGCAGCTTACGGCGCGGGAGCGGTGAGCAGTTCTTC. Translating it yields CASSLRRGSGEQFF.

The gene calls are TRBV7-2 and TRBJ1-3; the D gene is possibly TRBD1 (5 bases). The germline V gene encodes CDR1 SGHTA and CDR2 FQGNSA. CDR3 length: 17 residues. With 3 bases removed from V and 0 bases from J, the gap between germline ends came to 15 bases. CDR3 protein: CASSLAGPGDSGNTIYF. In DNA, the CDR3 is TGTGCCAGCAGCTTGGCAGGGCCCGGGGACTCTGGAAACACCATATATTTT.